This T cell receptor (beta chain) was recorded in a study of CD8+ T cells in alopecia areata. About the research overall: Percentage of affected scalp area was the basis on which treated patients' severity was scored. Whole-study findings and limits: Tofacitinib significantly brought down scalp clonality and expanded CD8+ clones among top 100. TCRs were shared less clearly across patients than in mice, possibly for HLA-related reasons.

cDNA reverse transcribed from extracted RNA served as the sequencing template. Generated by immunoSEQ multiplex PCR, the TCRdb table keeps only in-frame clones and is missing some. The sample records around 150,000 clones, roughly 80% being singletons. Details on this clone: Its matching antigen is unknown.

Regarding treatment: oral pan-JAK inhibitor, 5-10 mg twice daily. Punch biopsies of lesional scalp, plus peripheral blood, were taken from alopecia areata patients. This sequence originates from a human donor with alopecia areata. Specimen: CD8+ T cells sorted from blood, collected at week 4, from a patient treated with tofacitinib.

CDR3 nucleotide sequence: TGTGCCAGCAGTCCGAGACTAGCGGGGCTCTACGAGCAGTACTTC. As protein: CASSPRLAGLYEQYF. This chain uses TRBV6-5 with TRBJ2-7, with 11 bases matching TRBD2. Germline values: CDR1 MNHEY, CDR2 SVGAGI. Trimming at V came to 5 bases and at J to 3 bases, leaving 6 bases not matched to a gene. The CDR3 spans 15 residues.